This T cell receptor (beta chain) stems from a study of identical twins. General observations from the study: In cord blood, abundant beta clonotypes had fewer insertions; memory showed no trend. Models underestimated TCR alpha sharing (out-of-frame) in monozygotic twins. Out-of-frame alpha sequences common to twins were enriched for low generation probability.

The CDR3 is made up of 17 amino acids. Losses at the gene ends were 1 base for V and 4 bases for J; bases not matched to a gene: 12. About this clonotype itself: Its target is not known.

Template switching supplied a universal primer site; unique molecular identifiers were carried on the cDNA. One entry per CDR3 protein results from TCRdb running MiXCR on the 5' RACE reads. The sample holds 1,800,000 or so distinct CDR3 sequences, less than 35% seen once. The sequence derives from a newborn girl in good health. The chain is built from TRBV12-3 or TRBV12-4 and TRBJ2-5; 7 bases align to TRBD2. Sequencing was carried out using cord blood. Here the CDR3 reads CASSLVVAVSGGETQYF. The CDR3 DNA reads as TGTGCCAGCAGTTTAGTGGTGGCCGTCTCGGGGGGAGAGACCCAGTACTTC.